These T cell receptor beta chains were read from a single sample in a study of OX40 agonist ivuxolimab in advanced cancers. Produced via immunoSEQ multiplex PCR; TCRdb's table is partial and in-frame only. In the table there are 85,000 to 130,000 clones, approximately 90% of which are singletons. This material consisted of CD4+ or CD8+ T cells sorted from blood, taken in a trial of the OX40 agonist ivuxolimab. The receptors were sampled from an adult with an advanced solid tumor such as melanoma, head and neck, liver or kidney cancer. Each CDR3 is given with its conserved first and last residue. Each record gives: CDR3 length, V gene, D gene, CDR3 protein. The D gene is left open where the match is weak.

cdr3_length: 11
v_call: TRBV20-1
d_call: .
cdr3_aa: CSAPEGDTQYF

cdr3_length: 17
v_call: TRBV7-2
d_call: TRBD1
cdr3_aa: CASSLIVGQGGRETQYF

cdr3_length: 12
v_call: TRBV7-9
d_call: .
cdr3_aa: CASSEVSYGYTF

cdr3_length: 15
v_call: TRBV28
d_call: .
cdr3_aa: CASSSPGVKADEQYF

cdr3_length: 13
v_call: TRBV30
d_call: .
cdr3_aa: CAWSGAPRSPLHF

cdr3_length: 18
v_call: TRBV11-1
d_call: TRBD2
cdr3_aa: CASSGGSKLAAPLDEQFF

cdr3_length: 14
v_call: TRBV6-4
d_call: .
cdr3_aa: CASRQSLIDYGYTF

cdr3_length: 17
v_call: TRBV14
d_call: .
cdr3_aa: CASSQDNMAVSTGELFF

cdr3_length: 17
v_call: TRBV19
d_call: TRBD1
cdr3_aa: CASSISVRGSLGNIQYF

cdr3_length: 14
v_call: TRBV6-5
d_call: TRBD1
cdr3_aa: CASSRGQGNSPLHF

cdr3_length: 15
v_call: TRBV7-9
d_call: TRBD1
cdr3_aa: CASSFGQGTDTEAFF

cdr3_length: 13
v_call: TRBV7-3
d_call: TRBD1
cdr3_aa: CASSSRQGDGYTF

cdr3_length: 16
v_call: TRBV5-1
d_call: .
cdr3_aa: CASSLDAGGGGNTIYF

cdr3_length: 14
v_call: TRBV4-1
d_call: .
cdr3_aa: CASSQVGPLVEQYF

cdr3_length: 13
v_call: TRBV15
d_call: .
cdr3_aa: CATSRESVNEQFF

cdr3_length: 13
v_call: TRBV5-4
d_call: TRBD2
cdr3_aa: CAITSGGRNEQFF

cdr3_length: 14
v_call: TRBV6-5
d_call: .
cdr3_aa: CASSFSRGYNEQFF

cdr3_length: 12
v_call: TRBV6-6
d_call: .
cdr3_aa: CASSYSAILVTF

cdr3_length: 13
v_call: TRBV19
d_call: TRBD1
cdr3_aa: CASSTDRAQPQHF